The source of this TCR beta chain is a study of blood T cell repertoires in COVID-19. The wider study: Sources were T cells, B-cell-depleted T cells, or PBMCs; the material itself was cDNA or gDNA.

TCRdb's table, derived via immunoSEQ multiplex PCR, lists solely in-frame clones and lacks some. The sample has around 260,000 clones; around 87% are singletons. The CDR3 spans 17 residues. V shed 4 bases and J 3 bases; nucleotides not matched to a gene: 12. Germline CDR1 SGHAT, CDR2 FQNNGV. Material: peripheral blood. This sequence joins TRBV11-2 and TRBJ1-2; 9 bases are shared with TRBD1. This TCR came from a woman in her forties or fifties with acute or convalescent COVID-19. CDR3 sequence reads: CASSSRSPGTGHYGYTF. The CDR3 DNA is TGTGCCAGCAGCTCTCGTAGTCCCGGGACAGGGCACTATGGCTACACCTTC. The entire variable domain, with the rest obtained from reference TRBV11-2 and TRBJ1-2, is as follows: EAGVAQSPRYKIIEKRQSVAFWCNPISGHATLYWYQQILGQGPKLLIQFQNNGVVDDSQLPKDRFSAERLKGVDSTLKIQPAKLEDSAVYLCASSSRSPGTGHYGYTFGSGTRLTVV.